What follows are 18 T cell receptor beta chains derived from one specimen sequenced in a study of CD8+ T cells in alopecia areata. Indicated treatment: oral pan-JAK inhibitor, 5-10 mg twice daily. After isolation, RNA underwent reverse transcription to generate cDNA as the sequencing template. Using immunoSEQ multiplex PCR, the repertoire was profiled, and TCRdb retains in-frame clones only, with some absent. Among some 96,000 clones listed, roughly 64% were seen once. The sequences come from CD8+ T cells sorted from blood, collected at week 4, from a patient treated with tofacitinib. The source of these receptors is a human donor with alopecia areata.

The genes are TRBV30 and TRBJ2-7; no clear D gene. The CDR3 sequence is 15 residues long. V was pared by 1 base and J by 1 base, with 14 bases between. Germline V gene sequence: CDR1 GTSNPN, CDR2 SVGIG (reference sequence). CDR3 residues: CAWSEGITASYEQYF. CDR3 in DNA: TGTGCCTGGAGTGAAGGGATTACGGCTTCCTACGAGCAGTACTTC.

The J gene is TRBJ2-5, the V gene TRBV7-4, with D maybe TRBD2 (7 bases). V was clipped by 5 bases and J by 4 bases, with 29 bases between them. CDR3 length equals 19 residues. The germline CDR1 and CDR2 sequences are SGHVT and SQSDAQ. CDR3 DNA sequence: TGTGCCAGCAGCCGAGCCCCGTGGGGGGCCTCGAGGGAGGGAGAGACCCAGTACTTC. This translates into CASSRAPWGASREGETQYF.

The chain uses TRBV21-1 and TRBJ2-5; the table gives TRBD1 as D, unverified against the DNA. TRBV21-1 is a pseudogene segment. This CDR3 region has 17 residues. CDR3 bases: TGTGCCAGCCGGCGCACCGGAAATGGGGCGTACCAAGAGACCCAGTACTTC. It yields the protein CASRRTGNGAYQETQYF.

The gene calls are TRBV6-5 and TRBJ1-2; D is undetermined. Trimming left V 6 bases short and J 14 bases short, with 16 bases between. This CDR3 is 11 amino acids long. Germline assignment: CDR1 MNHEY and CDR2 SVGAGI. Here the CDR3 reads CASRSGATSTF. CDR3 nucleotide sequence: TGTGCCAGCAGAAGTGGAGCAACCTCGACCTTC.

This sequence joins TRBV29-1 and TRBJ2-7, with D possibly being TRBD2 (5 bases). There are 14 residues in the CDR3. Germline V gene lookup returns CDR1 SQVTM and CDR2 ANQGSEA. The V and J ends lost 2 bases and 2 bases respectively, with 13 bases between them. As DNA, the CDR3 is TGCAGCGTTGAATCGGGGTATGGGCCCTACGAGCAGTACTTC. This gives the protein CSVESGYGPYEQYF.

This rearrangement joins TRBV27 to TRBJ2-2, with 9 bases lining up with TRBD2. V gave up 5 bases and J gave up 0 bases; unmatched junction bases: 4. Germline CDR1 and CDR2: MNHEY and SMNVEV (reference sequence). This CDR3 region has 16 residues. The CDR3 reads CASSLLAGANTGELFF. For the CDR3, the DNA is TGTGCCAGCAGTCTATTAGCGGGAGCGAACACCGGGGAGCTGTTTTTT.

The gene calls are TRBV7-3 and TRBJ2-7; 9 bases fit TRBD2. V lost 3 bases, J lost 3 bases, and 3 bases stayed unmatched. Germline-derived CDR1 and CDR2 are SGHTA and FQGTGA. This CDR3 is 14 amino acids long. The CDR3 nucleotides are TGTGCCAGCAGCTTGACGACTAGCGGCTACGAGCAGTACTTC. It encodes CASSLTTSGYEQYF.

The chain couples TRBV5-4 to TRBJ2-3; 9 bases line up with TRBD2. V trimming: 3 bases; J trimming: 5 bases; junction bases outside the gene matches: 10. Germline CDR1 reads SGHNT; CDR2 reads YYREEE (reference sequence). The CDR3 totals 16 residues. DNA for the CDR3: TGTGCCAGCAGCTCAACCGGGACTAGCCTCGTAGATACGCAGTATTTT. Its protein is CASSSTGTSLVDTQYF.

The J gene is TRBJ1-2, the V gene TRBV28; 7 bases fit TRBD1. V dropped 5 bases and J dropped 7; count of bases not matched to a gene: 10. CDR3 length equals 14 residues. Germline lookup yields CDR1 MDHEN and CDR2 SYDVKM. CDR3 residues: CASSPEGAWFGYTF. The CDR3 nucleotides are TGTGCCAGCAGTCCGGAGGGGGCCTGGTTTGGCTACACCTTC.

The CDR3: CASSEYGKGEADTQYF. CDR3 bases: TGTGCCAGCAGTGAATACGGAAAGGGTGAGGCAGATACGCAGTATTTT. The V and J genes are TRBV25-1 and TRBJ2-3; D gene unclear. V gave up 0 bases and J gave up 4 bases, with 14 bases separating them. Germline V lookup: CDR1 MGHDK, CDR2 SYGVNS. This CDR3 is 16 amino acids long.

The chain uses TRBV25-1 and TRBJ2-5; D is undetermined. Germline V lookup: CDR1 MGHDK, CDR2 SYGVNS. The CDR3 runs to 13 residues. V dropped 8 bases and J dropped 5 bases, with 15 bases sitting between them. CDR3 protein: CASGPVELETQYF. CDR3 nucleotide sequence: TGTGCCAGCGGTCCCGTTGAGTTGGAGACCCAGTACTTC.

This clone has only a few counts. V gene TRBV29-1 combines with J gene TRBJ1-1; D call uncertain. Germline CDR1 SQVTM, CDR2 ANQGSEA. V was cut by 5 bases and J by 0 bases, with 10 bases left in between. There are 13 residues in the CDR3. The CDR3, as DNA: TGCAGCGTTATAGACGGTATGAACACTGAAGCTTTCTTT. Translated, it gives CSVIDGMNTEAFF.

The chain employs TRBV5-1 and TRBJ2-1; the D gene is possibly TRBD1 (5 bases). Between the trimmed V and J ends, which lost 4 bases and 7 bases, there was a span of 21 bases. Germline V CDR1 and CDR2: SGHRS, YFSETQ. CDR3 length: 16 amino acids. Written as DNA, the CDR3 is TGCGCCAGCAGCCCCTTCCAAGGGGCCCCCTTTAATGAGCAGTTCTTC. It translates to CASSPFQGAPFNEQFF.

The sample holds one count of this clone. The gene calls are TRBV6-5 and TRBJ2-7; 9 nucleotides agree with TRBD2. Germline assignment: CDR1 MNHEY and CDR2 SVGAGI. The CDR3 totals 15 residues. The ends lost 4 bases at V and 5 bases at J; junction bases unmatched: 9. In DNA form, the CDR3 reads TGTGCCAGCAGTTCTCGAGTAGCGGGAGACGACGAGCAGTACTTC. Translation: CASSSRVAGDDEQYF.

A single count supports this clone. This chain links TRBV4-1 with TRBJ2-7; D call uncertain. The CDR3 totals 13 residues. Trimming removed 4 bases from V and 2 bases from J, with 9 bases in between. Germline lookup yields CDR1 MGHRA and CDR2 YSYEKL. The CDR3: CASSPWTTYEQYF. The CDR3 DNA sequence: TGCGCCAGCAGCCCTTGGACCACCTACGAGCAGTACTTC.

The V call is TRBV7-9, the J call TRBJ2-1; D is perhaps TRBD2 (7 bases). The germline CDR1 and CDR2 sequences are SEHNR and FQNEAQ (reference sequence). Trimming pared 4 bases from V and 0 bases from J, leaving 22 bases between. The CDR3 is 19 residues long. CDR3 sequence reads: CASSSGGGELRSSYNEQFF. The CDR3 nucleotides read TGTGCCAGCAGCTCTGGAGGGGGGGAGCTAAGGAGCTCCTACAATGAGCAGTTCTTC.

The CDR3 sequence is CASSRTGDEQYF. CDR3 in DNA: TGCGCCAGCAGTCGGACAGGGGACGAGCAGTACTTC. This chain joins TRBV4-1 and TRBJ2-7, with TRBD1 matching over 9 bases. The V segment lost 6 bases and the J segment 5 bases; nucleotides outside the gene matches: 2. Germline-derived CDR1 and CDR2 are MGHRA and YSYEKL. The CDR3 length is 12 residues.

The chain joins TRBV7-9 to TRBJ2-7; D uncertain. The germline V gene encodes CDR1 SEHNR and CDR2 FQNEAQ (reference sequence). V lost 5 bases and J lost 0, with 14 bases in between. CDR3 size: 15 residues. For the CDR3, the DNA is TGTGCCAGCAGCCCCAGCCCAGAGAGCTCCTACGAGCAGTACTTC. Its protein product is CASSPSPESSYEQYF.